Following are 31 T cell receptor beta chains from one sample sequenced in a study of T cell responses to AZD1222 COVID-19 vaccine. The repertoire was sequenced with immunoSEQ multiplex PCR; TCRdb's copy has only in-frame clones and lacks some. Among about 150,000 clones, approximately 90% were seen once, and the ten largest hold 3.8%. Material: peripheral blood, obtained 28 days after the second AZD1222 dose. These receptors all stem from an adult who received the AZD1222 COVID-19 vaccine.

V and J are TRBV5-8 and TRBJ2-2; a weak D match, TRBD2 (6 bases). CDR3 length: 15 amino acids. CDR1 is SGHTS, CDR2 YDEGEE, per germline. Between the trimmed V and J ends, which lost 4 bases and 2 bases, there was a span of 12 bases. CDR3 DNA: TGTGCCAGCAGCCAACTGGGGGGAAACACCGGGGAGCTGTTTTTT. Translated: CASSQLGGNTGELFF. The entire variable domain, with the rest obtained from reference TRBV5-8 and TRBJ2-2, is as follows: EAGVTQSPTHLIKTRGQQATLRCSPISGHTSVYWYQQALGLGLQFLLWYDEGEERNRGNFPPRFSGRQFPNYSSELNVNALELEDSALYLCASSQLGGNTGELFFGEGSRLTVL.

The chain has TRBV5-1 and TRBJ2-1; 13 positions agree with TRBD2. Trimming cost V 3 bases and J 5 bases; bases outside gene matches: 8. CDR1 and CDR2 from the germline V gene are SGHRS and YFSETQ. This CDR3 spans 17 amino acids. CDR3 region: CASSYGLAGARDNEQFF. The DNA for the CDR3 is TGCGCCAGCAGCTACGGACTAGCGGGAGCGCGGGACAATGAGCAGTTCTTC.

The gene calls are TRBV7-2 and TRBJ1-6, with TRBD1 matching 7 bases. CDR3 length: 15 residues. Trimming took 5 bases from V and 7 from J; bases not matched to a gene: 8. Germline values: CDR1 SGHTA, CDR2 FQGNSA. CDR3 amino acids: CASSRDRVGNSPLHF. CDR3 in DNA: TGTGCCAGCAGCAGAGACAGGGTAGGGAATTCACCCCTCCACTTT.

The chain combines TRBV13 with TRBJ2-5, with 9 bases fitting TRBD1. Unmatched junction bases numbered 9, after V lost 6 bases and J lost 7 bases. The CDR3 consists of 14 residues. Germline loops: CDR1 PRHDT, CDR2 FYEKMQ (reference sequence). CDR3 loop: CASRGTGTPGTQYF. The CDR3 DNA is TGTGCCAGCAGGGGGACAGGGACCCCGGGGACCCAGTACTTC. Full variable domain (remainder filled in from reference TRBV13 and TRBJ2-5): AAGVIQSPRHLIKEKRETATLKCYPIPRHDTVYWYQQGPGQDPQFLISFYEKMQSDKGSIPDRFSAQQFSDYHSELNMSSLELGDSALYFCASRGTGTPGTQYFGPGTRLLVL.

This chain uses TRBV10-3 with TRBJ2-7; D is undetermined. Germline V gene sequence: CDR1 ENHRY, CDR2 SYGVKD. The CDR3 runs 11 residues. Trimming took off 2 bases at V and 7 bases at J, with 6 bases between the two ends. The DNA for the CDR3 is TGTGCCATCAGTGAGATAGGGGAGCAGTACTTC. Protein product: CAISEIGEQYF.

The V gene is TRBV7-2, the J gene TRBJ1-5; 9 bases match TRBD1. The V gene's germline CDR1 is SGHTA and CDR2 FQGNSA. The CDR3 runs to 14 residues. Trimming cost V 5 bases and J 5 bases; bases outside gene matches: 4. This CDR3 is CASSTTGGYQPQHF. CDR3 DNA: TGTGCCAGCAGCACGACAGGGGGGTATCAGCCCCAGCATTTT.

This clone was detected only a few times. J is TRBJ2-1 and V is TRBV28; 9 positions match TRBD2. The CDR3 is made up of 14 amino acids. The germline V gene has CDR1 MDHEN and CDR2 SYDVKM. V lost 7 bases, J lost 7 bases, and 8 bases stayed unmatched. This CDR3 reads CASTPPGLANEQFF. In DNA form, the CDR3 reads TGTGCCAGCACCCCACCGGGACTAGCAAATGAGCAGTTCTTC.

The J gene is TRBJ2-1, the V gene TRBV11-2; 8 bases are a match to TRBD1. The trim removed 6 bases at V and 12 bases at J, leaving 13 bases unmatched. Germline V CDR1 and CDR2: SGHAT, FQNNGV. The CDR3 has 14 residues. The CDR3, as DNA: TGTGCCAGCAGTCTAAAAACAGGGGGGTTTACGCAGTTCTTC. Translation gives CASSLKTGGFTQFF.

The chain employs TRBV29-1 and TRBJ1-1; tentative D call: TRBD1 (6 bases). The CDR3 extends over 14 amino acids. V was trimmed by 6 bases and J by 3 bases, leaving 17 bases between them. CDR1 and CDR2 (germline): SQVTM, ANQGSEA. The CDR3 bases are TGCAGCGTGGAGAACAGGGTTTCGGACACTGAAGCTTTCTTT. Amino acid sequence: CSVENRVSDTEAFF.

Only one count was recorded for this clone. The chain employs TRBV13 and TRBJ2-1; possible D gene TRBD1, 6 bases. This CDR3 has 15 residues. V gave up 6 bases and J gave up 6 bases, with 18 bases separating them. Germline CDR1 is PRHDT and CDR2 is FYEKMQ (reference sequence). As DNA, the CDR3 is TGTGCCAGCAGACTAACCGGACAGCGGACCAATGAGCAGTTCTTC. It is translated as CASRLTGQRTNEQFF.

The V gene is TRBV6-4, the J gene TRBJ1-1; D unresolved. This CDR3 is 13 amino acids long. CDR1 MRHNA and CDR2 SNTAGT come from the germline V gene. V lost 4 bases and J 0 bases, leaving 6 bases between the germline ends. In DNA form, the CDR3 reads TGTGCCAGCAGTGCGACACTGAACACTGAAGCTTTCTTT. Translation gives CASSATLNTEAFF.

V gene TRBV7-9 combines with J gene TRBJ1-1, with D perhaps TRBD1 (5 bases). This CDR3 is built from 14 residues. Germline V gives CDR1 SEHNR, CDR2 FQNEAQ (reference sequence). V was cut by 1 base and J by 7 bases, with 13 bases left in between. The CDR3 nucleotides are TGTGCCAGCAGCTTAGGACTTGGGGGACTTGAAGCTTTCTTT. This codes for CASSLGLGGLEAFF.

Worth noting for this clone: The sample holds other DNA sequences that translate to the same CDR3. The chain is built from TRBV5-1 and TRBJ1-2, with D possibly matching TRBD1 (5 bases). Germline CDR1 and CDR2: SGHRS and YFSETQ. CDR3 length: 13 amino acids. Trimming shortened V by 0 bases and J by 2 bases, and 5 bases separated the two germline ends. CDR3 coding DNA: TGCGCCAGCAGCTTGGCAGGGAACTATGGCTACACCTTC. Protein: CASSLAGNYGYTF. Full variable domain (rest looked up from reference TRBV5-1 and TRBJ1-2): KAGVTQTPRYLIKTRGQQVTLSCSPISGHRSVSWYQQTPGQGLQFLFEYFSETQRNKGNFPGRFSGRQFSNSRSEMNVSTLELGDSALYLCASSLAGNYGYTFGSGTRLTVV.

The rearrangement uses TRBV5-4 and TRBJ1-2; D uncertain. Trimming stripped 4 bases from V and 5 bases from J, with 15 bases between. The CDR3 is 14 amino acids. Looked up from germline, CDR1 is SGHNT and CDR2 is YYREEE (reference sequence). The CDR3 nucleotides read TGTGCCAGCAGCGCCCCTCCTGCGGGGTATGGCTACACCTTC. Amino acid sequence: CASSAPPAGYGYTF.

This chain links TRBV2 with TRBJ1-1, with no clear D. Germline V gene sequence: CDR1 SNHLY, CDR2 FYNNEI. V was shortened by 6 bases and J by 4 bases, with 9 bases between the two germline ends. There are 12 residues in the CDR3. CDR3 DNA: TGTGCCAGCAGGTCCGATAGCACTGAAGCTTTCTTT. Translation: CASRSDSTEAFF.

The chain has TRBV7-9 and TRBJ2-1; the D gene could be TRBD1 or TRBD2 (7 bases each). Trimming cost V 7 bases and J 3 bases, with 16 bases left between them. Germline V CDR1 and CDR2: SEHNR, FQNEAQ (reference sequence). The CDR3 length is 15 residues. The CDR3 loop is CASTPGGGLYNEQFF. CDR3 DNA sequence: TGTGCCAGCACCCCAGGGGGGGGGCTCTACAATGAGCAGTTCTTC.

V usage is TRBV11-2 and J usage is TRBJ2-1, with 13 bases identical to TRBD2. Germline V gene sequence: CDR1 SGHAT, CDR2 FQNNGV. V gave up 1 base and J gave up 8 bases; unmatched junction bases: 8. The CDR3 extends over 17 amino acids. CDR3 region: CASSLGGGTSGVYEQFF. The CDR3 DNA follows: TGTGCCAGCAGCTTAGGGGGTGGGACTAGCGGGGTCTATGAGCAGTTCTTC.

This chain connects TRBV19 to TRBJ1-5, with a possible D match to TRBD1 (5 bases). V was cut by 3 bases and J by 4 bases, with 10 bases left in between. CDR3 length equals 14 residues. CDR1 and CDR2 (germline): LNHDA, SQIVND (reference sequence). Here the CDR3 reads CASSMAPGNQPQHF. DNA for the CDR3: TGTGCCAGTAGTATGGCGCCAGGGAATCAGCCCCAGCATTTT.

The chain has TRBV30 and TRBJ1-2, with D uncertain. The CDR3 length is 11 residues. Germline V gene data show CDR1 as GTSNPN and CDR2 as SVGIG (reference sequence). V lost 0 bases and J lost 5, with 4 bases in between. CDR3 residues: CAWSVQYGYTF. The CDR3 DNA follows: TGTGCCTGGAGTGTTCAATATGGCTACACCTTC. Full variable domain (rest looked up from reference TRBV30 and TRBJ1-2): SQTIHQWPATLVQPVGSPLSLECTVEGTSNPNLYWYRQAAGRGLQLLFYSVGIGQISSEVPQNLSASRPQDRQFILSSKKLLLSDSGFYLCAWSVQYGYTFGSGTRLTVV.

J is TRBJ1-1 and V is TRBV3-1 (or the pseudogene TRBV3-2), with TRBD1 matching 8 bases. CDR3 length: 14 residues. Germline CDR1 reads LGHDT; CDR2 reads YNNKEL (reference sequence). V gave up 4 bases and J gave up 6 bases; unmatched junction bases: 7. In DNA form, the CDR3 reads TGTGCCAGCAGCCGAATGGACAGGGCCTCTGAAGCTTTCTTT. Protein: CASSRMDRASEAFF.

The V call is TRBV12-3 or TRBV12-4, the J call TRBJ1-2; the D gene is possibly TRBD1 (5 bases). V lost 6 bases and J lost 6, with 14 bases in between. The CDR3 is made up of 13 amino acids. The CDR3 region has the DNA TGTGCCAGCAGACCGGGACTGACGAATGGCTACACCTTC. Its protein product is CASRPGLTNGYTF.

The chain carries TRBV10-3 and TRBJ1-4, with D hard to call. Trimming pared 8 bases from V and 5 bases from J, leaving 3 bases between. This CDR3 is 10 amino acids long. CDR1 ENHRY and CDR2 SYGVKD come from the germline V gene. Here the CDR3 DNA reads TGTGCCATCTTGAATGAAAAACTGTTTTTT. Residues: CAILNEKLFF.

The V and J genes are TRBV15 and TRBJ1-2, with D perhaps matching TRBD1 (5 bases). V was pared by 5 bases and J by 7 bases, with 20 bases between. CDR1 is LNHNV, CDR2 YYDKDF, per germline (reference sequence). This CDR3 spans 15 amino acids. CDR3 coding DNA: TGTGCCACCAGCGAGAGGGCCAGGGCGTCGGGTGGCTACACCTTC. Protein product: CATSERARASGGYTF.

The genes are TRBV5-1 and TRBJ2-5; the D gene is possibly TRBD2 (6 bases). Looked up from germline, CDR1 is SGHRS and CDR2 is YFSETQ. The CDR3 is 14 amino acids. The V gene lost 4 bases and the J gene lost 5 bases, with 15 bases spanning the gap. In DNA form, the CDR3 reads TGCGCCAGCAGCCCTGCGGGGTCGGGCGAGACCCAGTACTTC. Protein product: CASSPAGSGETQYF.

The chain is built from TRBV7-9 and TRBJ1-2; D possibly corresponds to TRBD1 (6 bases). Germline loops: CDR1 SEHNR, CDR2 FQNEAQ (reference sequence). The V end was cut by 7 bases, the J end by 3 bases, with 12 bases between. CDR3 length: 13 residues. The CDR3 sequence: CASTYGQYYGYTF. The CDR3 DNA follows: TGTGCCAGCACATACGGACAGTACTATGGCTACACCTTC.

J is TRBJ1-5 and V is TRBV19; no clear D gene. Germline CDR1 LNHDA, CDR2 SQIVND (reference sequence). The CDR3 extends over 14 amino acids. V lost 4 bases and J 4 bases, leaving 11 bases between the germline ends. CDR3 DNA: TGTGCCAGTAGTACAACTAAGAGTAATCAGCCCCAGCATTTT. This gives the protein CASSTTKSNQPQHF.

The V and J genes are TRBV7-8 and TRBJ2-1, with 10 positions matching TRBD2. The CDR3 sequence is 16 residues long. V shed 2 bases and J 7 bases; nucleotides not matched to a gene: 8. The V gene's germline CDR1 is SGHVS and CDR2 FQNEAQ. The CDR3: CASSLSASGSSNEQFF. CDR3 coding DNA: TGTGCCAGCAGCTTAAGCGCTAGCGGGAGCTCGAATGAGCAGTTCTTC.

The chain joins TRBV30 to TRBJ2-5; weak D call: TRBD2 (7 bases). The CDR3 runs to 12 residues. V was cut by 4 bases and J by 5 bases, with 11 bases left in between. Germline lookup yields CDR1 GTSNPN and CDR2 SVGIG (reference sequence). The CDR3 protein is CAWKEGGETQYF. The CDR3 DNA reads as TGTGCCTGGAAGGAGGGGGGGGAGACCCAGTACTTC.

The chain joins TRBV6-6 to TRBJ2-1; 8 bases map to TRBD1. CDR3 length: 15 residues. V was pared by 6 bases and J by 3 bases, with 7 bases of the junction left unmatched. Germline V gene data show CDR1 as MNHNY and CDR2 as SVGAGI (reference sequence). Here the CDR3 DNA reads TGTGCCAGCAGCACTACCACAGGGGGCTACAATGAGCAGTTCTTC. Residues: CASSTTTGGYNEQFF.

This chain joins TRBV3-1 (or the pseudogene TRBV3-2) and TRBJ1-4; TRBD1 is a possible D gene (5 bases). The CDR3 contains 17 residues. The germline gives CDR1 LGHDT, CDR2 YNNKEL (reference sequence). Trimming pared 0 bases from V and 5 bases from J, leaving 16 bases between. This CDR3 reads CASSQDLMGRPNEKLFF. In nucleotides, the CDR3 is TGTGCCAGCAGCCAAGATCTAATGGGACGGCCCAATGAAAAACTGTTTTTT.

The chain has TRBV7-9 and TRBJ1-1; D uncertain. CDR1 and CDR2 from the germline V gene are SEHNR and FQNEAQ (reference sequence). The CDR3 runs to 13 residues. Trimming cost V 8 bases and J 3 bases, with 13 bases left between them. The CDR3 sequence: CASLLVLDTEAFF. CDR3 sequence (DNA): TGTGCCAGCCTCCTAGTTTTGGACACTGAAGCTTTCTTT.